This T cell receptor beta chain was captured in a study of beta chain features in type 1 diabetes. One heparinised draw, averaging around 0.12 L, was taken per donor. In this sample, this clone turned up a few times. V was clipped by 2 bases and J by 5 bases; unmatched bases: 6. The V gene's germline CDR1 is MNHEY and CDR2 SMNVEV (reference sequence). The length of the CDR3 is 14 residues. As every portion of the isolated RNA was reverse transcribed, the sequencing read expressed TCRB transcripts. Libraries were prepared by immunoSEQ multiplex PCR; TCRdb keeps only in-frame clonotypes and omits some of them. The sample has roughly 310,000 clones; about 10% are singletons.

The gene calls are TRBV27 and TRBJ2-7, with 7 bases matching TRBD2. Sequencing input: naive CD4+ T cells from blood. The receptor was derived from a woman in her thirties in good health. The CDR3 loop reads CASSLASGNDEQYF. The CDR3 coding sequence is TGTGCCAGCAGTTTAGCCAGCGGGAATGACGAGCAGTACTTC.